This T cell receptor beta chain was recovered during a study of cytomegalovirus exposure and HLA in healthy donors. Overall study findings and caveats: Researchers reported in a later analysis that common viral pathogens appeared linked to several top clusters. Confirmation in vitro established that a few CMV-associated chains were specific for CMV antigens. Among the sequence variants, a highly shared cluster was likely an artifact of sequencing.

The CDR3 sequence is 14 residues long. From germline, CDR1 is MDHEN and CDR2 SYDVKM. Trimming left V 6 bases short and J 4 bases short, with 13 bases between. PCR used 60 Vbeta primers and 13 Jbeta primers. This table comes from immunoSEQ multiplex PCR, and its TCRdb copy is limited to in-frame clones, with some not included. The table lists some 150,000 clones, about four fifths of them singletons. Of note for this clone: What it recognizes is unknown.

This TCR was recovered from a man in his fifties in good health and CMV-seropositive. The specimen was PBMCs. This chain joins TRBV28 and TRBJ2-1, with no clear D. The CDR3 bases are TGTGCCAGCAGCACCCTGTCCAGGTACAATGAGCAGTTCTTC. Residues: CASSTLSRYNEQFF.